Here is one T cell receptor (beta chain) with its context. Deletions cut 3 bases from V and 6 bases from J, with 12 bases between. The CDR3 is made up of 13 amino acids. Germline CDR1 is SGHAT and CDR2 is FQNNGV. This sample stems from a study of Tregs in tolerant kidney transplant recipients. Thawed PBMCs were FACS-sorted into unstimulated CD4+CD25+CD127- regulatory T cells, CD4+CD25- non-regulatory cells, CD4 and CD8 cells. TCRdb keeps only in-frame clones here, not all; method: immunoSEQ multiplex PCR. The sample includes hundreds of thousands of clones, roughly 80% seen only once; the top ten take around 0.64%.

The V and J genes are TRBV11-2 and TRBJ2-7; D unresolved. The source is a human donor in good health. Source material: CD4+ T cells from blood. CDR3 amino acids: CASSFIRLGEQYF. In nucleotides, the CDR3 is TGTGCCAGCAGCTTCATCCGGCTTGGCGAGCAGTACTTC. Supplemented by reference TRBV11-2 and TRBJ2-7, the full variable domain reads EAGVAQSPRYKIIEKRQSVAFWCNPISGHATLYWYQQILGQGPKLLIQFQNNGVVDDSQLPKDRFSAERLKGVDSTLKIQPAKLEDSAVYLCASSFIRLGEQYFGPGTRLTVT.